The rows below give T cell receptor beta chains drawn from one sample of a study of long-term antiretroviral therapy in people with HIV. The method was immunoSEQ multiplex PCR; TCRdb's version includes in-frame clones alone and lacks a portion of them. Of tens of thousands of clones listed, approximately 84% are singletons. The sample consisted of unsorted PBMCs, taken approximately 2.9 years before starting antiretroviral therapy. The receptors derive from a woman in her 30s with HIV. Both conserved end residues are part of each CDR3. Fields, in order: J gene, clone size, V gene, D gene, CDR3 DNA, CDR3 protein. The D gene is left open where the match is weak. Clone size is given for some rows only: seen once, a few or many times, or a class if the clone is expanded.

j_gene: TRBJ2-5
abundance: few
v_gene: TRBV10-1
d_gene: -
CDR3nt: TGCGCCAGCAGCAGCTTGGGGAAAGAGACCCAGTACTTC
CDR3aa: CASSSLGKETQYF

j_gene: TRBJ2-1
abundance: -
v_gene: TRBV12-5
d_gene: TRBD1
CDR3nt: TGTGCTAGTGGTTTGGACCTCGGACAGGGAGACGATGAGCAGTTCTTC
CDR3aa: CASGLDLGQGDDEQFF

j_gene: TRBJ2-3
abundance: -
v_gene: TRBV7-3
d_gene: -
CDR3nt: TGTGCCAGCAGCATGACATATGGGGGGCCAGATACGCAGTATTTT
CDR3aa: CASSMTYGGPDTQYF

j_gene: TRBJ1-2
abundance: once
v_gene: TRBV5-1
d_gene: -
CDR3nt: TGCGCCAGCAGCGCCTCGACTGGGAACTATGGCTACACCTTC
CDR3aa: CASSASTGNYGYTF

j_gene: TRBJ2-1
abundance: -
v_gene: TRBV6-1
d_gene: TRBD1
CDR3nt: TGTGCCAGCAAGGGACAGGGGGTTTACAATGAGCAGTTCTTC
CDR3aa: CASKGQGVYNEQFF

j_gene: TRBJ2-5
abundance: -
v_gene: TRBV30
d_gene: TRBD2
CDR3nt: TGTGCCTGGAGTGATGGACTAGCGGGGGAGGAGACCCAGTACTTC
CDR3aa: CAWSDGLAGEETQYF

j_gene: TRBJ2-3
abundance: -
v_gene: TRBV30
d_gene: TRBD1
CDR3nt: TGTGCCTGGAGAGGTGGGACAGGGGTAACAGATACGCAGTATTTT
CDR3aa: CAWRGGTGVTDTQYF

j_gene: TRBJ1-5
abundance: -
v_gene: TRBV27
d_gene: -
CDR3nt: TGTGCCAGCAGTTTAAGACAGGACAGTCAGCCCCAGCATTTT
CDR3aa: CASSLRQDSQPQHF

j_gene: TRBJ1-5
abundance: once
v_gene: TRBV10-3
d_gene: -
CDR3nt: TGTGCCATCCGGGACGGAGATCAGCCCCAGCATTTT
CDR3aa: CAIRDGDQPQHF

j_gene: TRBJ1-5
abundance: -
v_gene: TRBV10-3
d_gene: TRBD1
CDR3nt: TGTGCCATCAGACAGGGGACAAATCAGCCCCAGCATTTT
CDR3aa: CAIRQGTNQPQHF

j_gene: TRBJ2-5
abundance: -
v_gene: TRBV6-6
d_gene: -
CDR3nt: TGTGCCAGCAGTTACATGCCGCACCAAGAGACCCAGTACTTC
CDR3aa: CASSYMPHQETQYF

j_gene: TRBJ1-3
abundance: -
v_gene: TRBV5-5
d_gene: -
CDR3nt: TGTGCCAGCAGCTTGGCCGGATTTGTCGGTTCTACGGCTGGAAACACCATATATTTT
CDR3aa: CASSLAGFVGSTAGNTIYF

j_gene: TRBJ2-5
abundance: -
v_gene: TRBV6-6
d_gene: -
CDR3nt: TGTGCCAGCAGTTATACAGAGCAAGAGACCCAGTACTTC
CDR3aa: CASSYTEQETQYF

j_gene: TRBJ2-1
abundance: once
v_gene: TRBV21-1
d_gene: -
CDR3nt: TGTGCCAGCAGCTGCTCGGGGGGGCCCTTGGATGAGCAGTTCTTC
CDR3aa: CASSCSGGPLDEQFF

j_gene: TRBJ1-2
abundance: -
v_gene: TRBV28
d_gene: -
CDR3nt: TGTGCCAGCAGTTTATTCCACTTAGCCAACTATGGCTACACCTTC
CDR3aa: CASSLFHLANYGYTF

j_gene: TRBJ2-1
abundance: -
v_gene: TRBV9
d_gene: -
CDR3nt: TGTGCCAGCAGCCCCCGGGTCTCCGTCAATGAGCAGTTCTTC
CDR3aa: CASSPRVSVNEQFF

j_gene: TRBJ2-5
abundance: -
v_gene: TRBV6-1
d_gene: TRBD2
CDR3nt: TGTGCCAGCAGTGAAAGAAGTAGGGGGACTAGCAGCGGTGAGACCCAGTACTTC
CDR3aa: CASSERSRGTSSGETQYF

j_gene: TRBJ1-5
abundance: few
v_gene: TRBV19
d_gene: -
CDR3nt: TGTGCCAGTAGTATTTGGCAGGGTGGCAATCAGCCCCAGCATTTT
CDR3aa: CASSIWQGGNQPQHF

j_gene: TRBJ1-4
abundance: -
v_gene: TRBV29-1
d_gene: -
CDR3nt: TGCAGCGTTGGTGGACGGTTTAATGAAAAACTGTTTTTT
CDR3aa: CSVGGRFNEKLFF

j_gene: TRBJ2-2
abundance: -
v_gene: TRBV9
d_gene: TRBD2
CDR3nt: TGTGCCAGCAGCCCCCGGATAGCGGGGGGAACCGGGGAGCTGTTTTTT
CDR3aa: CASSPRIAGGTGELFF

j_gene: TRBJ2-5
abundance: -
v_gene: TRBV7-7
d_gene: -
CDR3nt: TGTGCCAGCAGCTTAGGATCGGGCCAAGAGACCCAGTACTTC
CDR3aa: CASSLGSGQETQYF

j_gene: TRBJ1-2
abundance: -
v_gene: TRBV30
d_gene: -
CDR3nt: TGTGCCTGGAGTGTGACACAGGCCCTCTATGGCTACACCTTC
CDR3aa: CAWSVTQALYGYTF

j_gene: TRBJ2-5
abundance: -
v_gene: TRBV9
d_gene: TRBD2
CDR3nt: TGTGCCAGCAGCGTAGACTCCGATAATTTAGCGGGGACCCAGTACTTC
CDR3aa: CASSVDSDNLAGTQYF

j_gene: TRBJ1-2
abundance: -
v_gene: TRBV7-9
d_gene: TRBD1
CDR3nt: TGTGCCAGCAGCCTAGGGACAGGGGGCGCTGGGGGCTACACCTTC
CDR3aa: CASSLGTGGAGGYTF

j_gene: TRBJ2-5
abundance: -
v_gene: TRBV7-9
d_gene: -
CDR3nt: TGTGCCAGCAGCTTTGGGGAGACCCAGTACTTC
CDR3aa: CASSFGETQYF

j_gene: TRBJ2-5
abundance: -
v_gene: TRBV5-1
d_gene: -
CDR3nt: TGCGCCAGCAGCTTGGGGCGTAGTGCCCAAGAGACCCAGTACTTC
CDR3aa: CASSLGRSAQETQYF

j_gene: TRBJ2-3
abundance: -
v_gene: TRBV14
d_gene: -
CDR3nt: TGTGCCAGCAGCCAAGCTGGTACAGATACGCAGTATTTT
CDR3aa: CASSQAGTDTQYF

j_gene: TRBJ2-5
abundance: -
v_gene: TRBV6-5
d_gene: -
CDR3nt: TGTGCCAGCACCGGGGAGACCCAGTACTTC
CDR3aa: CASTGETQYF

j_gene: TRBJ1-3
abundance: -
v_gene: TRBV2
d_gene: -
CDR3nt: TGTGCCAGCAGTGGACGCTCAGGGTCAGGAGGAAACACCATATATTTT
CDR3aa: CASSGRSGSGGNTIYF

j_gene: TRBJ2-3
abundance: -
v_gene: TRBV6-1
d_gene: -
CDR3nt: TGTGCCAGCAGTGAAGGGGGGGGGCGAGATACGCAGTATTTT
CDR3aa: CASSEGGGRDTQYF

j_gene: TRBJ1-1
abundance: once
v_gene: TRBV11-2
d_gene: -
CDR3nt: TGTGCCAGCAGCCCGAAAAACACTGAAGCTTTCTTT
CDR3aa: CASSPKNTEAFF

j_gene: TRBJ2-3
abundance: -
v_gene: TRBV6-5
d_gene: TRBD1
CDR3nt: TGTGCCAGCAGTTACTTCCAGGGGGCTGTAGATACGCAGTATTTT
CDR3aa: CASSYFQGAVDTQYF

j_gene: TRBJ1-1
abundance: -
v_gene: TRBV15
d_gene: -
CDR3nt: TGTGCCACCAAACCGGGACCGAACACTGAAGCTTTCTTT
CDR3aa: CATKPGPNTEAFF

j_gene: TRBJ2-1
abundance: -
v_gene: TRBV13
d_gene: -
CDR3nt: TGTGCCAGCAGCTTCGGGTCAGGGAGCGACAATGAGCAGTTCTTC
CDR3aa: CASSFGSGSDNEQFF

j_gene: TRBJ1-2
abundance: -
v_gene: TRBV11-2
d_gene: -
CDR3nt: TGTGCCAGCAGCCAAGGGTCTACTAACTATGGCTACACCTTC
CDR3aa: CASSQGSTNYGYTF

j_gene: TRBJ1-1
abundance: -
v_gene: TRBV7-9
d_gene: TRBD1
CDR3nt: TGTGCCAGCAGCGTTAGCCACACAGGGGTTATGAACACTGAAGCTTTCTTT
CDR3aa: CASSVSHTGVMNTEAFF

j_gene: TRBJ2-2
abundance: -
v_gene: TRBV2
d_gene: TRBD2
CDR3nt: TGTGCCAGCAGTGAAGTCGGGGTAGCGGGGGGTCCGAACACCGGGGAGCTGTTTTTT
CDR3aa: CASSEVGVAGGPNTGELFF

j_gene: TRBJ2-1
abundance: -
v_gene: TRBV5-8
d_gene: -
CDR3nt: TGTGCCACAAGGCGGCAGGGGAGGCACGATGAGCAGTTCTTC
CDR3aa: CATRRQGRHDEQFF

j_gene: TRBJ1-1
abundance: few
v_gene: TRBV10-2
d_gene: -
CDR3nt: TGCGCCAGCAGTGATGAGGGCAGGGGAATCACTGAAGCTTTCTTT
CDR3aa: CASSDEGRGITEAFF

j_gene: TRBJ1-2
abundance: -
v_gene: TRBV6-1
d_gene: -
CDR3nt: TGTGCCAGCAGTGAATCCCCGGAGTATGGTGGCTACACCTTC
CDR3aa: CASSESPEYGGYTF

j_gene: TRBJ1-5
abundance: -
v_gene: TRBV19
d_gene: -
CDR3nt: TGTGCCAGTAGTATGGTTCTTGGTTTTAATCAGCCCCAGCATTTT
CDR3aa: CASSMVLGFNQPQHF

j_gene: TRBJ2-1
abundance: -
v_gene: TRBV7-9
d_gene: TRBD1
CDR3nt: TGTGCCAGCAGCGGGGGTCGGGACAGCCGTCCGTTCTTC
CDR3aa: CASSGGRDSRPFF

j_gene: TRBJ2-5
abundance: -
v_gene: TRBV5-1
d_gene: TRBD2
CDR3nt: TGCGCCAGCAGCACGGGACTAGCGGAAGAGACCCAGTACTTC
CDR3aa: CASSTGLAEETQYF

j_gene: TRBJ2-5
abundance: -
v_gene: TRBV10-2
d_gene: -
CDR3nt: TGCGCCAGCAAGGGGGAACCAGACAGACGAGAGACCCAGTACTTC
CDR3aa: CASKGEPDRRETQYF

j_gene: TRBJ2-1
abundance: -
v_gene: TRBV19
d_gene: -
CDR3nt: TGTGCCAGTAACGTTAAAAAGAGGACGGAGGTCTACAATGAGCAGTTCTTC
CDR3aa: CASNVKKRTEVYNEQFF

j_gene: TRBJ1-1
abundance: -
v_gene: TRBV5-4
d_gene: -
CDR3nt: TGTGCCAGCAGCTTGGAAGGGGGGAACACTGAAGCTTTCTTT
CDR3aa: CASSLEGGNTEAFF

j_gene: TRBJ1-6
abundance: -
v_gene: TRBV30
d_gene: -
CDR3nt: TGTGCCTGGAAACTTTTTACAGTGGGGGGATATAATTCACCCCTCCACTTT
CDR3aa: CAWKLFTVGGYNSPLHF

j_gene: TRBJ2-7
abundance: -
v_gene: TRBV6-6
d_gene: -
CDR3nt: TGTGCCAGCCAGATAGGGCAGGAGTACGAGCAGTACTTC
CDR3aa: CASQIGQEYEQYF

j_gene: TRBJ2-6
abundance: -
v_gene: TRBV19
d_gene: TRBD1
CDR3nt: TGTGCCAGTAGCGGAGGACAGGGGGCTGCTGGGGCCAACGTCCTGACTTTC
CDR3aa: CASSGGQGAAGANVLTF

j_gene: TRBJ1-1
abundance: few
v_gene: TRBV11-2
d_gene: -
CDR3nt: TGTGCCAGCAGCTCCGGCGTGACCTCGGGCACTGAAGCTTTCTTT
CDR3aa: CASSSGVTSGTEAFF

j_gene: TRBJ1-5
abundance: -
v_gene: TRBV21-1
d_gene: -
CDR3nt: TGTGCCAGCAGCAAAGACCGGTTTACCCCCCGTTATAGCAATCAGCCCCAGCATTTT
CDR3aa: CASSKDRFTPRYSNQPQHF

j_gene: TRBJ1-4
abundance: -
v_gene: TRBV6-6
d_gene: TRBD1
CDR3nt: TGTGCCAGCAGAACTGCGTTGAGGGACAGCGAAAAACTGTTTTTT
CDR3aa: CASRTALRDSEKLFF

j_gene: TRBJ2-2
abundance: once
v_gene: TRBV18
d_gene: -
CDR3nt: TGTGCCAGCTCACCACCGATTCCTGGGGAGCTGTTTTTT
CDR3aa: CASSPPIPGELFF

j_gene: TRBJ1-2
abundance: -
v_gene: TRBV5-1
d_gene: -
CDR3nt: TGCGCCAGCAGCTTGAACCCCCTGAATCCGTCGACTAACTATGGCTACACCTTC
CDR3aa: CASSLNPLNPSTNYGYTF

j_gene: TRBJ2-3
abundance: -
v_gene: TRBV9
d_gene: TRBD1
CDR3nt: TGTGCCAGCAGCGCCCCGAGGGAAGGGGGCGTTTCGGATACGCAGTATTTT
CDR3aa: CASSAPREGGVSDTQYF